These 31 T cell receptor beta chains came from one sample sequenced in a study of CD8 T cells in ankylosing spondylitis. Findings of the study overall: In ankylosing spondylitis blood, a motif of roughly 8 highly homologous TCR beta variants appeared characteristic.

Their recognized antigens are unknown. A single record per CDR3 protein comes from TCRdb applying MiXCR to the 5' RACE reads. The sample includes about 540,000 distinct CDR3 sequences, 9.5% to 15% seen only once; the top ten take nearly 7%. The sequenced sample was blood, either unsorted or a sorted T cell fraction (not recorded which). The receptors come from a male donor with ankylosing spondylitis.

This clonotype was picked up many times. V gene TRBV12-3 or TRBV12-4 combines with J gene TRBJ1-6; D is uncertain. The CDR3 consists of 13 residues. V was shortened by 5 bases and J by 9 bases, with 11 bases between the two germline ends. The CDR3 loop reads CASSEASGSPLHF. Here the CDR3 DNA reads TGTGCCAGCAGTGAGGCATCAGGTTCACCCCTCCACTTT.

This clonotype came up once. The chain is built from TRBV19 and TRBJ1-1; D possibly corresponds to TRBD1 (5 bases). V shed 3 bases and J shed 1 base, with 12 bases lying between them. Germline lookup yields CDR1 LNHDA and CDR2 SQIVND (reference sequence). The CDR3 length is 15 residues. CDR3 coding DNA: TGTGCCAGTAGTATCCCCGGGGGTAGGAACACTGAAGCTTTCTTT. This sequence encodes CASSIPGGRNTEAFF.

This clonotype was detected a few times. The rearrangement uses TRBV13 and TRBJ2-7, with 10 bases fitting TRBD2. Trimming removed 3 bases from V and 6 bases from J; junction bases left unmatched: 5. CDR3 size: 14 residues. The germline V gene has CDR1 PRHDT and CDR2 FYEKMQ (reference sequence). CDR3 sequence reads: CASSFRSGRGEQYV. CDR3 coding DNA: TGTGCCAGCAGCTTCCGAAGCGGGAGGGGCGAGCAGTACGTC.

This chain joins TRBV10-3 and TRBJ2-1; 11 bases fit TRBD1. This CDR3 region has 13 residues. Unmatched junction bases numbered 1, after V lost 6 bases and J lost 6 bases. Germline V gives CDR1 ENHRY, CDR2 SYGVKD. This chain's CDR3 is CAIRGTGGNEQFF. The CDR3 DNA reads TGTGCCATCAGGGGGACAGGGGGCAATGAGCAGTTCTTC.

This chain connects TRBV20-1 to TRBJ2-7; 7 bases are shared with TRBD2. The CDR3 extends over 20 amino acids. Trimming took 1 base from V and 5 from J; bases not matched to a gene: 26. Germline loops: CDR1 DFQATT, CDR2 SNEGSKA (reference sequence). The chain's CDR3 is CSARALRATSAEVSPHEQYV. The CDR3 coding sequence is TGCAGTGCTAGAGCCCTCCGGGCCACTAGCGCCGAAGTATCTCCCCACGAGCAGTACGTC.

This clonotype appeared a few times. The chain joins TRBV7-9 to TRBJ1-1; D call uncertain. This CDR3 is 14 amino acids long. With 0 bases removed from V and 5 bases from J, the gap between germline ends came to 10 bases. CDR1 SEHNR and CDR2 FQNEAQ come from the germline V gene (reference sequence). The CDR3 region has the DNA TGTGCCAGCAGCTTAGCGGGCGCAGAGACTGAAGCTTTCTTT. This sequence encodes CASSLAGAETEAFF.

This clonotype has a handful of counts. The CDR3: CASSFSGGGNQPQHF. CDR3 in DNA: TGTGCCAGCAGCTTTTCAGGGGGTGGGAATCAGCCCCAGCATTTT. V usage is TRBV5-6 and J usage is TRBJ1-5; TRBD1 matches at 7 bases. Losses at the gene ends were 2 bases for V and 4 bases for J; bases not matched to a gene: 6. This CDR3 has 15 residues. CDR1 and CDR2 (germline): SGHDT, YYEEEE.

This clonotype was seen more than once but under ten times. The chain joins TRBV20-1 to TRBJ2-1; D perhaps matches TRBD2 (6 bases). Germline values: CDR1 DFQATT, CDR2 SNEGSKA (reference sequence). Trimming pared 6 bases from V and 8 bases from J, leaving 20 bases between. The CDR3 contains 14 residues. CDR3 DNA: TGCAGTGCCCTCGGGAGTTCGGTATTCGATGAGCAGTTCTTC. The encoded protein is CSALGSSVFDEQFF.

This clonotype was seen only a few times. The V call is TRBV27, the J call TRBJ1-6; TRBD1 might be the D (6 bases). Per germline, CDR1 MNHEY and CDR2 SMNVEV (reference sequence). The ends were cut back, 4 bases at V and 8 bases at J, with 18 bases in the middle. CDR3 length: 16 residues. CDR3 in amino acids: CASSSTIGTHYSPLHF. DNA of the CDR3: TGTGCCAGCAGTTCCACGATCGGGACACATTATTCACCCCTCCACTTT.

This clonotype was counted ten times or more. CDR3 region: CASSPPPGTYNEQFF. The DNA of the CDR3 is TGTGCCAGCTCACCACCGCCAGGTACCTACAATGAGCAGTTCTTC. The V and J genes are TRBV18 and TRBJ2-1; no reliable D call. The CDR3 loop spans 15 amino acids. Germline CDR1 KGHSH, CDR2 LQKENI. V lost 0 bases and J lost 2, with 8 bases in between. The full variable domain, completed using reference TRBV18 and TRBJ2-1, is NAGVMQNPRHLVRRRGQEARLRCSPMKGHSHVYWYRQLPEEGLKFMVYLQKENIIDESGMPKERFSAEFPKEGPSILRIQQVVRGDSAAYFCASSPPPGTYNEQFFGPGTRLTVL.

This clonotype has a count of ten or more. The chain recombines TRBV3-1 with TRBJ2-1, with D possibly TRBD2 on 6 matching bases. V was cut by 4 bases and J by 10 bases, with 20 bases left in between. The length of the CDR3 is 15 residues. Germline CDR1 LGHDT, CDR2 YNNKEL (reference sequence). The DNA for the CDR3 is TGTGCCAGCAGCCCCCCCGGGACTCATTATACAGAGCAGTTCTTC. It codes for CASSPPGTHYTEQFF.

This clonotype was counted ten times or more. The J gene is TRBJ1-6, the V gene TRBV24-1; D is perhaps TRBD1 (5 bases). This CDR3 contains 15 residues. V was cut by 2 bases and J by 5 bases, with 9 bases left in between. From germline, CDR1 is KGHDR and CDR2 SFDVKD. The CDR3 spells CATSDSRGDNSPLHF. The DNA of the CDR3 is TGTGCCACCAGTGATTCACGGGGGGATAATTCACCCCTCCACTTT.

This clonotype was observed a handful of times. The rearrangement links TRBV5-5 to TRBJ2-5, with D perhaps matching TRBD1 (6 bases). Germline V gene sequence: CDR1 SGHKS, CDR2 YYEKEE (reference sequence). Trimming removed 4 bases at V and 1 base at J, with 8 bases between. This CDR3 is 13 amino acids long. The CDR3 nucleotides read TGTGCCAGCAGCACAGGGTCCCAAGAGACCCAGTACTTC. Protein sequence: CASSTGSQETQYF.

This clonotype came up a few times. The chain couples TRBV21-1 to TRBJ2-7. TRBV21-1 is deemed a pseudogene. This CDR3 has 15 amino acids. As DNA, the CDR3 is TGTGCCAGCAGCAAAGGACGTCCTTGGGCCTACGAGCAGTACGTC. Its protein is CASSKGRPWAYEQYV.

The gene calls are TRBV20-1 and TRBJ2-2; the D gene could be TRBD1 or TRBD2 (7 bases each). Germline V CDR1 and CDR2: DFQATT, SNEGSKA (reference sequence). This CDR3 has 13 residues. With 8 bases removed from V and 4 bases from J, the gap between germline ends came to 14 bases. CDR3 sequence (DNA): TGCAGTTCCAGGGAGGGGGCCACCGGGGAGCTGTTTTTT. It codes for CSSREGATGELFF.

This clonotype was picked up a small number of times. The rearrangement joins TRBV20-1 to TRBJ1-2; 9 bases agree with TRBD1. Germline V gene data show CDR1 as DFQATT and CDR2 as SNEGSKA (reference sequence). The CDR3 consists of 13 residues. With 5 bases clipped from V and 8 bases from J, the junction kept 9 bases outside the gene matches. CDR3 loop: CSAPGQGWRGYTF. CDR3 nucleotides: TGCAGTGCTCCGGGACAGGGATGGAGGGGCTACACCTTC.

This sequence joins TRBV11-2 and TRBJ2-3, with 14 bases lining up with TRBD2. V dropped 6 bases and J dropped 6; count of bases not matched to a gene: 8. The CDR3 consists of 16 residues. CDR1 and CDR2 from the germline V gene are SGHAT and FQNNGV. The CDR3 sequence: CASSRLAGGPSDTQYF. DNA for the CDR3: TGTGCCAGCAGTCGACTAGCGGGAGGGCCCAGCGATACGCAGTATTTT.

This clonotype showed up just once. A much larger clone lies a single base off, so this may be a read error. This rearrangement joins TRBV7-9 to TRBJ1-2; D might be TRBD1 (5 bases). CDR1 is SEHNR, CDR2 FQNEAQ, per germline (reference sequence). The CDR3 totals 13 residues. Trimming removed 1 base at V and 4 bases at J, with 7 bases between. The CDR3 DNA reads TGTGCCAGCAGCTTAGGGGGGACCTATGGCTACACCTTC. Translating gives CASSLGGTYGYTF. Using reference TRBV7-9 and TRBJ1-2 for the parts outside the CDR3, the full variable domain is DTGVSQNPRHKITKRGQNVTFRCDPISEHNRLYWYRQTLGQGPEFLTYFQNEAQLEKSRLLSDRFSAERPKGSFSTLEIQRTEQGDSAMYLCASSLGGTYGYTFGSGTRLTVV.

This clonotype appeared a few times. The V and J genes are TRBV4-1 and TRBJ1-1; 8 bases line up with TRBD1. The V gene end was trimmed by 4 bases and the J gene end by 1 base; junction bases not matched to a gene: 14. This CDR3 has 18 amino acids. CDR1 MGHRA and CDR2 YSYEKL come from the germline V gene. Here the CDR3 reads CASSLRIGDRRRNTEAFF. The CDR3 DNA reads as TGCGCCAGCAGCCTCCGAATAGGGGACAGGCGGCGGAACACTGAAGCTTTCTTT.

This clonotype was seen a few times. CDR3 sequence reads: CASTRWEASNTGELFF. CDR3 coding DNA: TGTGCCAGCACCCGATGGGAGGCGTCGAACACCGGGGAGCTGTTTTTT. The rearrangement links TRBV7-9 to TRBJ2-2; the D gene is possibly TRBD2 (6 bases). The germline CDR1 and CDR2 sequences are SEHNR and FQNEAQ (reference sequence). V lost 7 bases and J 0 bases, leaving 15 bases between the germline ends. The CDR3 contains 16 residues.

In its sample, this clonotype was seen a few times. This chain joins TRBV11-2 and TRBJ1-1; D ambiguous. Trimming removed 3 bases from V and 4 bases from J, with 6 bases in between. The length of the CDR3 is 12 residues. Germline V gene data show CDR1 as SGHAT and CDR2 as FQNNGV. The CDR3 DNA reads TGTGCCAGCAGCTTCCTGGTCACTGAAGCTTTCTTT. As protein: CASSFLVTEAFF.

This chain links TRBV24-1 with TRBJ1-5; the D gene is possibly TRBD1 (5 bases). This CDR3 has 16 residues. V was trimmed by 4 bases and J by 5 bases, leaving 17 bases between them. Germline V gene data show CDR1 as KGHDR and CDR2 as SFDVKD. The CDR3 DNA sequence: TGTGCCACCAGTGACACCTCGCAGGGAAAGGATCAGCCCCAGCATTTT. Its protein product is CATSDTSQGKDQPQHF.

This clonotype was recorded a few times. Here the CDR3 reads CASSLSGGTIQETQYF. CDR3 bases: TGTGCCAGCAGTTTATCGGGGGGGACCATCCAAGAGACCCAGTACTTC. The genes are TRBV28 and TRBJ2-5; TRBD2 agrees at 8 bases. The V gene's germline CDR1 is MDHEN and CDR2 SYDVKM. Trimming took 1 base from V and 1 from J; bases not matched to a gene: 5. There are 16 residues in the CDR3.

This rearrangement joins TRBV10-3 to TRBJ2-1, with 8 bases matching TRBD2. The CDR3 runs 14 residues. V gave up 10 bases and J gave up 3 bases; unmatched junction bases: 8. The germline V gene has CDR1 ENHRY and CDR2 SYGVKD. The chain's CDR3 is CATTGLGNYNEQFF. The CDR3 nucleotides are TGTGCCACTACGGGACTAGGGAACTACAATGAGCAGTTCTTC.

Here the CDR3 reads CASSQGDRPIGRSYEQYV. CDR3 DNA: TGTGCCAGCAGCCAGGGGGACAGGCCCATAGGCAGATCCTACGAGCAGTACGTC. V is TRBV14 and J is TRBJ2-7, with 8 bases that match TRBD1. CDR1 SGHDN and CDR2 FVKESK come from the germline V gene. V was pared by 3 bases and J by 1 base, with 14 bases of the junction left unmatched. This CDR3 spans 18 amino acids.

This clonotype was seen at least ten times. J is TRBJ1-2 and V is TRBV3-1; 7 bases are shared with TRBD1. Germline V CDR1 and CDR2: LGHDT, YNNKEL (reference sequence). V dropped 5 bases and J dropped 0; count of bases not matched to a gene: 6. The CDR3 length is 15 residues. CDR3 coding DNA: TGTGCCAGCAGCAACCGGGACAGACCTAACTATGGCTACACCTTC. Its protein product is CASSNRDRPNYGYTF.

The chain carries TRBV20-1 and TRBJ2-1, with D tentatively TRBD2 (5 bases). This CDR3 spans 14 amino acids. Germline V gives CDR1 DFQATT, CDR2 SNEGSKA (reference sequence). Trimming cost V 5 bases and J 7 bases, with 18 bases left between them. Written as DNA, the CDR3 is TGCAGTGCTTACCTGAGCGGCCGGCCTAATGAGCAGTTCTTC. This codes for CSAYLSGRPNEQFF.

This clonotype appeared a few times. The chain is built from TRBV11-1 and TRBJ2-1; D not resolved. This CDR3 spans 18 amino acids. Trimming cost V 2 bases and J 0 bases, with 17 bases left between them. CDR1 and CDR2 from the germline V gene are SGHAT and FQDESV (reference sequence). Here the CDR3 reads CASSLIVSEISSYNEQFF. In DNA, the CDR3 is TGTGCCAGCAGCTTAATCGTTTCGGAGATAAGCTCCTACAATGAGCAGTTCTTC.

The sample holds many counts of this clonotype. A read error may account for a junction end that differs from germline. This chain joins TRBV5-1 and TRBJ2-1, with no clear D. The CDR3 has 12 amino acids. Germline lookup yields CDR1 SGHRS and CDR2 YFSETQ. Written as DNA, the CDR3 is TGTGCCAGCAGTTTGCAAGGCAATGAGCAGTTCTTC. Translation: CASSLQGNEQFF.

This chain links TRBV18 with TRBJ1-1; tentatively, D is TRBD1 (5 bases). CDR1 and CDR2 from the germline V gene are KGHSH and LQKENI. The CDR3 totals 12 residues. V lost 6 bases to trimming and J lost 6 bases, with 11 bases between them. CDR3 in DNA: TGTGCCAGCTCTTCCAGGGAGGCTGAAGCTTTCTTT. Amino acid sequence: CASSSREAEAFF. Using reference TRBV18 and TRBJ1-1 for the parts outside the CDR3, the full variable domain is NAGVMQNPRHLVRRRGQEARLRCSPMKGHSHVYWYRQLPEEGLKFMVYLQKENIIDESGMPKERFSAEFPKEGPSILRIQQVVRGDSAAYFCASSSREAEAFFGQGTRLTVV.

V gene TRBV20-1 combines with J gene TRBJ2-7; tentatively, D is TRBD1 (5 bases). The CDR3 totals 14 residues. Germline lookup yields CDR1 DFQATT and CDR2 SNEGSKA (reference sequence). Trimming shortened V by 1 base and J by 4 bases, and 14 bases separated the two germline ends. CDR3 protein: CSARVLSTAYEQYV. In nucleotides, the CDR3 is TGCAGTGCTAGAGTCCTTTCGACAGCTTACGAGCAGTACGTC.